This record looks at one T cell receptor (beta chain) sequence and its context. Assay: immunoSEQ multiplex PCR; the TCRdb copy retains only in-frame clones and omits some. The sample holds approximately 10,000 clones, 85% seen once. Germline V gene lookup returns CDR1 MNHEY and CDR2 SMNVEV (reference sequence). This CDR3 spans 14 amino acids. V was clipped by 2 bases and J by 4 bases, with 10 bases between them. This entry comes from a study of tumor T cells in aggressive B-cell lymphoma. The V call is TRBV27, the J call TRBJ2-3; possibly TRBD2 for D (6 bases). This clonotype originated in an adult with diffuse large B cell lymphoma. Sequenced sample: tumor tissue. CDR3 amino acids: CASSLVGRADTQYF. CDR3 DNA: TGTGCCAGCAGTTTAGTCGGGAGAGCAGATACGCAGTATTTT.